The 15 T cell receptor beta chains below were found in one sample sequenced in a study of blood T cell repertoires in COVID-19. Here immunoSEQ multiplex PCR was the method, and the copy in TCRdb shows in-frame clones only, minus some. The profile shows 150,000 or so clones, 80% to 90% of them singletons. Sequencing input: peripheral blood. The receptors were sampled from a man aged 18 to 35 with COVID-19, enrolled during active disease.

This clone was seen a few times. This chain links TRBV28 with TRBJ1-5; 9 nucleotides align to TRBD1. V was pared by 6 bases and J by 0 bases, with 9 bases of the junction left unmatched. The CDR3 loop spans 17 amino acids. Per germline, CDR1 MDHEN and CDR2 SYDVKM. Written as DNA, the CDR3 is TGTGCCAGCAGACAGTCCGGGACAGGGTATAGCAATCAGCCCCAGCATTTT. Translating gives CASRQSGTGYSNQPQHF. The full variable domain, its missing parts supplied by reference TRBV28 and TRBJ1-5, is DVKVTQSSRYLVKRTGEKVFLECVQDMDHENMFWYRQDPGLGLRLIYFSYDVKMKEKGDIPEGYSVSREKKERFSLILESASTNQTSMYLCASRQSGTGYSNQPQHFGDGTRLSIL.

The rearrangement links TRBV19 to TRBJ2-3; D remains unclear. V was clipped by 8 bases and J by 2 bases, with 14 bases between them. This CDR3 is built from 14 residues. Germline V gene lookup returns CDR1 LNHDA and CDR2 SQIVND (reference sequence). The CDR3 bases are TGTGCCAGTGCCCTGGCGGCCCCCACAGATACGCAGTATTTT. Translation gives CASALAAPTDTQYF.

This clone was observed once. The chain employs TRBV29-1 and TRBJ1-1; tentatively, D is TRBD1 (6 bases). CDR1 SQVTM and CDR2 ANQGSEA come from the germline V gene. The V end lost 0 bases, the J end lost 1 base, and 6 bases lay between the germline ends. The CDR3 runs to 13 residues. CDR3 residues: CSVEETGNTEAFF. Written as DNA, the CDR3 is TGCAGCGTTGAAGAGACAGGGAACACTGAAGCTTTCTTT.

The chain carries TRBV19 and TRBJ1-1; D is ambiguous. V was pared by 7 bases and J by 4 bases, with 13 bases between. The CDR3 is made up of 13 amino acids. CDR1 is LNHDA, CDR2 SQIVND, per germline (reference sequence). CDR3: CASNSWAATEAFF. CDR3 nucleotides: TGTGCCAGTAATTCCTGGGCAGCCACTGAAGCTTTCTTT.

The chain uses TRBV29-1 and TRBJ2-3; 9 bases line up with TRBD1. Per the germline V gene, CDR1 is SQVTM and CDR2 is ANQGSEA. The CDR3 sequence is 13 residues long. The V segment lost 8 bases and the J segment 6 bases; nucleotides outside the gene matches: 9. CDR3 in amino acids: CSLRDRVADTQYF. In DNA form, the CDR3 reads TGCAGCCTAAGGGACAGGGTGGCGGATACGCAGTATTTT.

J is TRBJ2-2 and V is TRBV18; unclear D gene. The CDR3 has 12 amino acids. V gave up 8 bases and J gave up 7 bases, with 11 bases separating them. Germline loops: CDR1 KGHSH, CDR2 LQKENI. CDR3 in amino acids: CASPSVYGELFF. CDR3 DNA sequence: TGTGCCAGCCCGAGCGTTTACGGGGAGCTGTTTTTT.

V usage is TRBV15 and J usage is TRBJ2-2, with D unclear. Per the germline V gene, CDR1 is LNHNV and CDR2 is YYDKDF (reference sequence). V lost 0 bases and J lost 6, with 14 bases in between. The CDR3 sequence is 16 residues long. CDR3 protein: CATSRDYSLIAGELFF. DNA of the CDR3: TGTGCCACCAGCAGAGATTACAGTTTGATCGCCGGGGAGCTGTTTTTT.

The J gene is TRBJ1-2, the V gene TRBV5-5; a possible D gene is TRBD1 (6 bases). Trimming removed 1 base at V and 8 bases at J, with 15 bases between. This CDR3 is built from 14 residues. CDR1 is SGHKS and CDR2 is YYEKEE in the germline V gene (reference sequence). The CDR3 here is CASSLQGRVGGYTF. As DNA, the CDR3 is TGTGCCAGCAGCTTGCAGGGGAGAGTGGGGGGCTACACCTTC.

The V call is TRBV4-3, the J call TRBJ2-5; D is perhaps TRBD1 (6 bases). Germline CDR1 LGHNA, CDR2 YSLEER. Trimming shortened V by 3 bases and J by 4 bases, and 15 bases separated the two germline ends. The CDR3 length is 15 residues. The DNA of the CDR3 is TGCGCCAGCAGCCAGAACCCCGGGACAAGAGAGACCCAGTACTTC. Translation: CASSQNPGTRETQYF.

The chain has TRBV5-4 and TRBJ2-1; the match to TRBD2 covers 7 bases. This CDR3 is 16 amino acids long. Germline CDR1 and CDR2: SGHNT and YYREEE (reference sequence). V lost 0 bases, J lost 10 bases, and 13 bases stayed unmatched. The CDR3 is CASSLVPGLEWGEQFF. CDR3 sequence (DNA): TGTGCCAGCAGCTTGGTACCAGGACTAGAGTGGGGAGAGCAGTTCTTC.

The chain has TRBV7-9 and TRBJ2-5; tentative D call: TRBD1 (5 bases). The CDR3 loop spans 13 amino acids. V was cut by 5 bases and J by 4 bases, with 11 bases left in between. Germline CDR1 and CDR2: SEHNR and FQNEAQ (reference sequence). The CDR3 reads CASSAQGAETQYF. CDR3 nucleotide sequence: TGTGCCAGCAGCGCCCAAGGGGCAGAGACCCAGTACTTC.

The genes are TRBV4-1 and TRBJ2-3; 14 bases are a match to TRBD2. Per germline, CDR1 MGHRA and CDR2 YSYEKL. This CDR3 contains 18 residues. The junction had 10 bases not matched to a gene; V was cut back by 5 bases and J by 3 bases. The CDR3 DNA is TGCGCCAGCAGCTCGGGACTAGCGGGAGTGAGTGGTACAGATACGCAGTATTTT. This codes for CASSSGLAGVSGTDTQYF.

The rearrangement joins TRBV6-5 to TRBJ2-3; 7 bases agree with TRBD1. With V trimmed by 6 bases and J by 6 bases, 6 bases remained unmatched. Germline V gives CDR1 MNHEY, CDR2 SVGAGI. The CDR3 consists of 13 residues. The DNA of the CDR3 is TGTGCCAGCAGCCGACAGGGTGGGGATACGCAGTATTTT. Its protein is CASSRQGGDTQYF.

This chain joins TRBV10-3 and TRBJ1-3; perhaps TRBD1 as D (6 bases). The germline V gene encodes CDR1 ENHRY and CDR2 SYGVKD. Trimming stripped 9 bases from V and 6 bases from J, with 18 bases between. This CDR3 has 14 amino acids. CDR3 DNA: TGTGCCATATGTCCAGGGGCGTCAGAAAACACCATATATTTT. It encodes CAICPGASENTIYF.

V is TRBV3-1 (or the pseudogene TRBV3-2) and J is TRBJ2-7; 10 nucleotides align to TRBD1. Germline trimming cut 2 bases from V and 4 bases from J; bases unmatched to any gene: 2. The CDR3 extends over 14 amino acids. CDR1 and CDR2 (germline): LGHDT, YNNKEL (reference sequence). CDR3 loop: CASSQPDRGYEQYF. The CDR3 DNA is TGTGCCAGCAGCCAACCGGACAGGGGGTACGAGCAGTACTTC.